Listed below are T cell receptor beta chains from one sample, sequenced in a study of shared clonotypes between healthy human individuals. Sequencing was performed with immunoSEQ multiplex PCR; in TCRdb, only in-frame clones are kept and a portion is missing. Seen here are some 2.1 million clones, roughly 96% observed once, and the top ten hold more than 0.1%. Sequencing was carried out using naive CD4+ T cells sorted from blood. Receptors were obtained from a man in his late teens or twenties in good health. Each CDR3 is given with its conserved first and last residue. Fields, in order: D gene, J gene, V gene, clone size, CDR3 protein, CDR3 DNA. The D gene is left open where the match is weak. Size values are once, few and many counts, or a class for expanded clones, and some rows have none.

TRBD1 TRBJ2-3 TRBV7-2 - CASSRPTGPPDTQYF TGTGCCAGCAGCCGCCCGACAGGGCCACCAGATACGCAGTATTTT
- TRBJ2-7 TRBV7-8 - CASREGVSGEQYF TGTGCCAGCAGAGAGGGGGTTTCCGGCGAGCAGTACTTC
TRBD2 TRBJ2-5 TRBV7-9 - CASSTGTSGRDETQYF TGTGCCAGCAGCACAGGGACTAGCGGGAGGGATGAGACCCAGTACTTC
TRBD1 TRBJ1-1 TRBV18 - CASSPFPGGLAFF TGTGCCAGCTCACCTTTTCCAGGGGGCTTGGCTTTCTTT
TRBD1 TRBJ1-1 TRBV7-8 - CASSSLGQLNTEAFF TGTGCCAGCAGCTCCCTGGGACAGCTGAACACTGAAGCTTTCTTT
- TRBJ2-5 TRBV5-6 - CASREGWGSEETQYF TGTGCCAGCAGGGAGGGATGGGGGTCGGAAGAGACCCAGTACTTC
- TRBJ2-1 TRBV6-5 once CASSYQGGAIEQFF TGTGCCAGCAGTTACCAGGGGGGGGCTATTGAGCAGTTCTTC
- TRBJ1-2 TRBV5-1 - CASRDSYGYTF TGCGCCAGCAGGGACAGCTATGGCTACACCTTC
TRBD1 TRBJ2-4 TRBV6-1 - CASSDHRGFRTNKNIQYF TGTGCCAGCAGTGACCACAGGGGGTTCAGGACAAATAAAAACATTCAGTACTTC
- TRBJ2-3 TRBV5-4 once CASSIGQRTDTQYF TGTGCCAGCAGCATTGGACAGCGCACAGATACGCAGTATTTT
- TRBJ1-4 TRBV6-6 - CASSYWVRGGEKLFF TGTGCCAGCAGTTACTGGGTGCGTGGCGGGGAAAAACTGTTTTTT
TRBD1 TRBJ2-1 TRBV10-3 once CAISGQGDEQFF TGTGCCATCAGTGGACAGGGGGATGAGCAGTTCTTC
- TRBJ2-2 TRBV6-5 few CASSYPNTGELFF TGTGCCAGCAGTTACCCGAACACCGGGGAGCTGTTTTTT
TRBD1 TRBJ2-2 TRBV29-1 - CSVAQGSDTGELFF TGCAGCGTGGCACAGGGGTCTGACACCGGGGAGCTGTTTTTT
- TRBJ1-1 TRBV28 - CAVGLSPSLNTEAFF TGTGCCGTCGGGTTGTCGCCATCCTTGAACACTGAAGCTTTCTTT
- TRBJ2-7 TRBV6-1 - CASSDGGGDLWQYF TGTGCCAGCAGTGATGGCGGAGGGGATCTTTGGCAGTACTTC
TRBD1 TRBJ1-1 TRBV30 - CACPGQFNTEAFF TGTGCCTGCCCGGGACAGTTTAACACTGAAGCTTTCTTT
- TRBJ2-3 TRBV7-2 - CASSLQGAADTQYF TGTGCCAGCAGCTTACAGGGAGCTGCAGATACGCAGTATTTT
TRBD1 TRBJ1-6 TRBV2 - CASRNDRAGNSPLHF TGTGCCAGCAGAAATGACAGGGCCGGCAATTCACCCCTCCACTTT
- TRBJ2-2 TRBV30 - CAWSAVGELFF TGTGCCTGGAGCGCCGTCGGGGAGCTGTTTTTT
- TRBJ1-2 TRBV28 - CASSSAGYGYTF TGTGCCAGCAGTTCTGCGGGCTATGGCTACACCTTC
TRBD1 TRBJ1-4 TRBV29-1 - CSGSEGAPNEKLFF TGCAGCGGATCAGAGGGGGCTCCTAATGAAAAACTGTTTTTT
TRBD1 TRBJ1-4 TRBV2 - CASSGGQLEKLFF TGTGCCAGCAGTGGGGGACAGTTGGAAAAACTGTTTTTT
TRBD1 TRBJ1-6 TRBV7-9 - CASSLAVGGNSPLHF TGTGCCAGCAGCTTAGCAGTAGGGGGCAATTCACCCCTCCACTTT
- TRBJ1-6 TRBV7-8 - CASSPSGVGSSPLHF TGTGCCAGCAGCCCTTCTGGAGTAGGGAGTTCACCCCTCCACTTT
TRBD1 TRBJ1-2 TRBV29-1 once CSARDRGHYGYTF TGCAGCGCCCGGGACAGGGGGCACTATGGCTACACCTTC
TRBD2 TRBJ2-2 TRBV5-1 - CASRDGTSSTGELFF TGCGCCAGCCGGGACGGGACTAGCAGCACCGGGGAGCTGTTTTTT
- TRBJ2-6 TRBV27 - CASSLGFFPGANVLTF TGTGCCAGCAGCTTGGGCTTTTTCCCTGGGGCCAACGTCCTGACTTTC
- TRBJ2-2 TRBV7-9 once CASSRSLVTGELFF TGTGCCAGCAGCCGGAGCTTGGTCACCGGGGAGCTGTTTTTT
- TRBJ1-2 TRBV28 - CASSLTSHGYTF TGTGCCAGCAGCCTAACCAGCCACGGCTACACCTTC
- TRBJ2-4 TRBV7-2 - CASSSTNIQYF TGTGCCAGCAGCTCCACGAACATTCAGTACTTC
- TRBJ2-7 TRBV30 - CAWSNRISYEQYF TGTGCCTGGAGTAACAGGATCTCCTACGAGCAGTACTTC
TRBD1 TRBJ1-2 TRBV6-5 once CASSYGQGKNYGYTF TGTGCCAGCAGTTACGGACAGGGAAAAAACTATGGCTACACCTTC
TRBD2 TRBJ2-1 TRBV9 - CASSVVGLAGPKTRDLNEQFF TGTGCCAGCAGCGTAGTTGGACTAGCGGGGCCGAAGACCCGGGATTTGAATGAGCAGTTCTTC
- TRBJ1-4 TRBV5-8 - CASSVEGQINEKLFF TGTGCCAGCAGCGTGGAAGGACAAATTAATGAAAAACTGTTTTTT
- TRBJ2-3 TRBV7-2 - CASSLIKSQHTDTQYF TGTGCCAGCAGCTTAATCAAAAGCCAGCACACAGATACGCAGTATTTT
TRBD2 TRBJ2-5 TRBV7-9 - CASALAGGGETQYF TGTGCCAGCGCGCTAGCGGGGGGTGGAGAGACCCAGTACTTC
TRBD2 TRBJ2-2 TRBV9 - CASSRRTSRGELFF TGTGCCAGCAGCAGACGGACTAGCCGTGGGGAGCTGTTTTTT
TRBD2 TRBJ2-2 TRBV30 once CAWSVSWGGTTGELFF TGTGCCTGGAGCGTCTCCTGGGGGGGTACGACCGGGGAGCTGTTTTTT